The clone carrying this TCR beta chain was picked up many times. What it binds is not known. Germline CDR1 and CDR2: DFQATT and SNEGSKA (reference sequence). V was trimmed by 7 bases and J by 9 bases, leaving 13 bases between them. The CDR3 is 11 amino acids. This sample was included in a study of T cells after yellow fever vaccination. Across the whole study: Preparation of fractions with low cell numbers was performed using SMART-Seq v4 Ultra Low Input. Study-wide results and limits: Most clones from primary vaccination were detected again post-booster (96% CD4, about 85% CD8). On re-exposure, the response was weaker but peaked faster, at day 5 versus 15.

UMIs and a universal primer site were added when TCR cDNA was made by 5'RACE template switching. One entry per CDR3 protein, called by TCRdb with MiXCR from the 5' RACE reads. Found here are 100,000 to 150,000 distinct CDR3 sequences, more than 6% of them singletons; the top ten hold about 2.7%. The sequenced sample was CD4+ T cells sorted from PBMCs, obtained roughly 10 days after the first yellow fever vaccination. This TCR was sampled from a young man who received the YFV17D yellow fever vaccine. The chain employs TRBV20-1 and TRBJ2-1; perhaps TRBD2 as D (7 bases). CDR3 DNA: TGCAGTGGTATAGGGGGGGGTGAGCAGTTCTTC. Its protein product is CSGIGGGEQFF.